This T cell receptor beta chain was observed in a study of early T cells in non-severe SARS-CoV-2 infection. This clonotype was detected ten times or more. Its antigen is not identified. The germline CDR1 and CDR2 sequences are DFQATT and SNEGSKA (reference sequence). V was pared by 5 bases and J by 3 bases, with 10 bases between. CDR3 length: 12 amino acids. Using its own MiXCR run on the 5' RACE reads, TCRdb lists one record per CDR3 protein. Among fewer than 35,000 distinct CDR3 sequences, approximately 6% were seen once, and the ten largest hold over 10%. Study-wide results and caveats: Private and CD4 specificities were missed by VDJdb matching, skewed to anti-spike CD8.

This chain joins TRBV20-1 and TRBJ2-5; D ambiguous. This clonotype was obtained from an adult who was a healthcare worker with PCR-confirmed SARS-CoV-2 infection or an uninfected control (not recorded which). Source material: whole blood. The CDR3 DNA is TGCAGTGCTCAGAGTGGGAAAGAGACCCAGTACTTC. Its protein product is CSAQSGKETQYF.